Shown below are 12 T cell receptor beta chains from a single sample sequenced in a study of blood T cell repertoires in COVID-19. Only in-frame clones appear in the TCRdb table, and some are missing; sequencing was by immunoSEQ multiplex PCR. The sample consists of about 190,000 clones, about 79% of them appearing once. Sequenced: peripheral blood. The receptor set was obtained from a woman in her 70s with acute or convalescent COVID-19.

The chain is built from TRBV3-1 (or the pseudogene TRBV3-2) and TRBJ1-1; D ambiguous. The V and J ends lost 3 bases and 11 bases respectively, with 13 bases between them. This CDR3 contains 12 residues. CDR1 is LGHDT and CDR2 is YNNKEL in the germline V gene (reference sequence). CDR3 DNA sequence: TGTGCCAGCAGCCACGGGATGCTAAATGCTTTCTTT. This sequence encodes CASSHGMLNAFF.

The gene calls are TRBV5-8 and TRBJ2-1; D may be TRBD1 (5 bases). This CDR3 spans 15 amino acids. Germline V gene lookup returns CDR1 SGHTS and CDR2 YDEGEE. Trimming removed 2 bases at V and 8 bases at J, with 17 bases between. CDR3 loop: CASSLGTGGDDEQFF. In DNA form, the CDR3 reads TGTGCCAGCAGCTTAGGAACAGGCGGCGACGATGAGCAGTTCTTC.

There are a few counts of this clone. This rearrangement joins TRBV7-6 to TRBJ1-4; no clear D gene. Germline V gives CDR1 SGHVS, CDR2 FNYEAQ. This CDR3 is built from 17 residues. V lost 1 base, J lost 0 bases, and 12 bases lay in between. As DNA, the CDR3 is TGTGCCAGCAGCTTAGGAGGGAATTACGCAACTAATGAAAAACTGTTTTTT. Translation: CASSLGGNYATNEKLFF. Full variable domain (outside the CDR3, taken from reference TRBV7-6 and TRBJ1-4): GAGVSQSPRYKVTKRGQDVALRCDPISGHVSLYWYRQALGQGPEFLTYFNYEAQQDKSGLPNDRFSAERPEGSISTLTIQRTEQRDSAMYRCASSLGGNYATNEKLFFGSGTQLSVL.

This chain connects TRBV6-5 to TRBJ2-7, with D hard to call. The CDR3 consists of 10 residues. Between the trimmed V and J ends, which lost 8 bases and 3 bases, there was a span of 5 bases. From germline, CDR1 is MNHEY and CDR2 SVGAGI. The CDR3 DNA sequence: TGTGCCAGCCAAAACTACGAGCAGTACTTC. This sequence encodes CASQNYEQYF.

V and J are TRBV10-1 and TRBJ2-7; 14 bases are shared with TRBD2. Germline loops: CDR1 WNHNN, CDR2 SYGVQD (reference sequence). CDR3 length: 15 residues. Unmatched junction bases numbered 7, after V lost 6 bases and J lost 6 bases. CDR3 in amino acids: CASSREGTSGSEQYF. The CDR3 coding sequence is TGCGCCAGCAGCAGAGAAGGGACTAGCGGGAGCGAGCAGTACTTC.

The chain uses TRBV19 and TRBJ2-2, with TRBD2 matching 9 bases. The CDR3 is 13 residues long. The germline gives CDR1 LNHDA, CDR2 SQIVND (reference sequence). The V gene end was trimmed by 5 bases and the J gene end by 6 bases; junction bases not matched to a gene: 1. This CDR3 is CASSGTSPGELFF. The CDR3 region has the DNA TGTGCCAGTAGTGGGACTAGCCCCGGGGAGCTGTTTTTT.

The J gene is TRBJ2-1, the V gene TRBV3-1 (or the pseudogene TRBV3-2); D is perhaps TRBD1 (5 bases). V gave up 3 bases and J gave up 8 bases, with 17 bases separating them. Germline V gene sequence: CDR1 LGHDT, CDR2 YNNKEL (reference sequence). CDR3 length: 15 amino acids. The CDR3, as DNA: TGTGCCAGCAGCCAGGTCCAGGGCCTCAACGATGAGCAGTTCTTC. Its translation: CASSQVQGLNDEQFF.

This chain connects TRBV2 to TRBJ2-2, with D possibly TRBD2 on 5 matching bases. Per germline, CDR1 SNHLY and CDR2 FYNNEI. The CDR3 spans 14 residues. The V end was cut by 3 bases, the J end by 4 bases, with 9 bases between. In DNA, the CDR3 is TGTGCCAGCAGTGAGTTTACTAGCACCGGGGAGCTGTTTTTT. Translation: CASSEFTSTGELFF.

Here the CDR3 reads CSLGQGTNYGYTF. The CDR3 nucleotides read TGCAGCTTGGGACAGGGCACTAACTATGGCTACACCTTC. The chain has TRBV29-1 and TRBJ1-2; 9 bases line up with TRBD1. This CDR3 has 13 residues. Germline trimming cut 8 bases from V and 0 bases from J; bases unmatched to any gene: 4. CDR1 and CDR2 from the germline V gene are SQVTM and ANQGSEA.

The rearrangement uses TRBV25-1 and TRBJ2-2; 7 bases agree with TRBD1. There are 12 residues in the CDR3. Unmatched junction bases numbered 6, after V lost 11 bases and J lost 6 bases. Germline V CDR1 and CDR2: MGHDK, SYGVNS. CDR3 sequence (DNA): TGTGCCTCCAAGAGGGGGCCCGGGGAGCTGTTTTTT. Its translation is CASKRGPGELFF.

This chain connects TRBV29-1 to TRBJ2-1; TRBD2 aligns across 7 bases. V shed 6 bases and J 3 bases; nucleotides not matched to a gene: 5. CDR3 length: 13 residues. Germline loops: CDR1 SQVTM, CDR2 ANQGSEA. The CDR3 DNA reads TGCAGCGTCGGACTAGATAACTACAATGAGCAGTTCTTC. Translating gives CSVGLDNYNEQFF.

The table lists this clone with a few counts. This chain joins TRBV4-1 and TRBJ1-1, with 7 bases matching TRBD1. The CDR3 covers 15 residues. Germline assignment: CDR1 MGHRA and CDR2 YSYEKL. The trim removed 4 bases at V and 6 bases at J, leaving 11 bases unmatched. The CDR3 sequence: CASSPQPDREAEAFF. In nucleotides, the CDR3 is TGCGCCAGCAGCCCCCAGCCCGACAGGGAGGCTGAAGCTTTCTTT.